The clone carrying this T cell receptor (beta chain) was observed a few times. Its antigen is undetermined. RNA transcripts yielded amplified TCR beta CDR3 regions. RT-PCR in the first round used HTBI primers; a second-round multiplex PCR followed. Via MiXCR, TCRdb re-called the multiplex PCR reads, giving one row per CDR3 protein. This table holds a few hundred thousand distinct CDR3 sequences, 15% to 20% found once. This CDR3 is 15 amino acids long. Trimming cost V 5 bases and J 5 bases, with 16 bases left between them. Germline CDR1 is MNHEY and CDR2 is SVGEGT. Uncontrolled infections, other autoimmune diseases, pregnancy or lactation barred patients from enrollment. These data originate in a study of Graves' ophthalmopathy and Graves' hyperthyroidism. Findings and caveats of the study: A majority of expanded thyroid clonotypes exceeding 0.001 frequency were likewise present in blood.

Sequenced: peripheral blood. The chain employs TRBV6-2 or TRBV6-3 and TRBJ2-1, with a weak D call TRBD2 (6 bases). The source of this sequence is an adult man with Graves' ophthalmopathy. The CDR3 protein is CASSKPGTSDNEQFF. CDR3 sequence (DNA): TGTGCCAGCAGTAAACCTGGGACTTCCGACAATGAGCAGTTCTTC.